At least ten counts were recorded for the clone carrying this T cell receptor (beta chain). Its antigen remains unknown. MiXCR was run by TCRdb on the reads, yielding one entry per CDR3 protein. Here the sample spans approximately 300,000 distinct CDR3 sequences, just under 30% being singletons. This sample was included in a study of T cell repertoires in cytomegalovirus infection. Study-wide context: HLA-C-restricted CMV epitopes, recently identified, and well-studied HLA-B-restricted ones were used by the study. CMV infection together with matching HLA type was indicated by public TCR beta signatures.

Germline V gene sequence: CDR1 SGHTA, CDR2 FQGNSA. CDR3 length equals 16 residues. V lost 3 bases, J lost 5 bases, and 19 bases lay in between. Whole-study results and caveats: Dominating the ex vivo response were TCR beta clonotypes that were CMV-specific and HLA-C-restricted. Cumulated frequencies of public TCR beta families served to identify carriers of CMV plus the relevant HLA.

The sequenced sample was cultured PBMCs, obtained from culture after CMV antigen stimulation. The rearrangement joins TRBV7-2 to TRBJ1-1; TRBD1 might be the D (5 bases). The source of this sequence is a human donor in good health (CMV status not recorded). Some clones in this sample may be carry-over from other donors' samples. The CDR3 region is CASSLKGAPSGTEAFF. Here the CDR3 DNA reads TGTGCCAGCAGCTTGAAAGGGGCGCCATCAGGAACTGAAGCTTTCTTT.